The clone carrying this T cell receptor (beta chain) was detected many times. Its antigen is currently unknown. Coverage ceases 3 residues before the CDR3 finishes, and the germline J gene fills in the end. The sample originates from a study of T cell clonality in common variable immunodeficiency. Study-wide results and limits: Repertoire-complication correlations in CVID were limited by patient heterogeneity. Fewer deletions and N-nucleotide insertions were reportedly seen in common variable immunodeficiency TCR beta sequences.

The germline gives CDR1 DFQATT, CDR2 SNEGSKA (reference sequence). This CDR3 contains 13 residues. V was clipped by 6 bases and J by 7 bases, with 18 bases between them. CVID and control samples used equivalent genomic DNA input. Only in-frame clones appear in the TCRdb table, and some are missing; sequencing was by immunoSEQ multiplex PCR. The sample has over 30,000 clones, none seen only once. The source of this sequence is a person aged 18 to 75 in good health. Material: peripheral blood mononuclear cells. This chain joins TRBV20-1 and TRBJ1-1, with D uncertain. CDR3 region: CSARFPGVNEAFF. CDR3 bases read: TGCAGTGCCCGATTCCCCGGTGTAAATGAA.